The clone carrying this T cell receptor (beta chain) was detected once. Its antigen remains unidentified. This entry belongs to a study of T cell responses to AZD1222 COVID-19 vaccine. The study, taken as a whole, reports: Donor demographics were predominantly white British with a female majority; clonal diversity may be underestimated.

The ends were cut back, 8 bases at V and 6 bases at J, with 19 bases in the middle. This CDR3 spans 14 amino acids. Germline V CDR1 and CDR2: MDHEN, SYDVKM. TCRdb keeps only in-frame clones here, not all; method: immunoSEQ multiplex PCR. The table lists roughly 99,000 clones, 70% to 90% of them singletons. This clonotype originated in an adult who received the AZD1222 COVID-19 vaccine. Sample: peripheral blood, taken 28 days after the second AZD1222 dose. The rearrangement links TRBV28 to TRBJ1-2; D perhaps matches TRBD1 (6 bases). The CDR3 coding sequence is TGTGCCAGCGGTTGGGGGGCGCGGTTTGATGGCTACACCTTC. Translation: CASGWGARFDGYTF.